The 3 T cell receptor beta chains presented below share a single source sample, sequenced in a study of blood T cell repertoires in COVID-19. The repertoire was sequenced with immunoSEQ multiplex PCR; TCRdb's copy has only in-frame clones and lacks some. The sample has 15,000 to 20,000 clones, around nine tenths seen once; the top ten hold just over 9.5%. Sequencing was done on a sample of peripheral blood. The receptors derive from a man aged 40-55 years with active COVID-19.

This clone was picked up a small number of times. The V gene is TRBV7-9, the J gene TRBJ2-7; no clear D. Germline CDR1 is SEHNR and CDR2 is FQNEAQ (reference sequence). There are 14 residues in the CDR3. V was trimmed by 5 bases and J by 7 bases, leaving 18 bases between them. The CDR3 nucleotides are TGTGCCAGCAGCCGCCAGGATCTGCCGTGGGAGCAGTACTTC. Encoded protein: CASSRQDLPWEQYF.

The chain uses TRBV11-2 and TRBJ2-5; TRBD1 is a possible D gene (6 bases). With 5 bases removed from V and 3 bases from J, the gap between germline ends came to 10 bases. CDR1 is SGHAT, CDR2 FQNNGV, per germline. The CDR3 extends over 13 amino acids. As DNA, the CDR3 is TGTGCCAGCAGCACCACAGGGAAAGAGACCCAGTACTTC. Its translation is CASSTTGKETQYF.

This chain joins TRBV7-3 and TRBJ2-7; no definite D call. There are 14 residues in the CDR3. Trimming removed 1 base at V and 6 bases at J, with 13 bases between. Germline V gene lookup returns CDR1 SGHTA and CDR2 FQGTGA. CDR3 nucleotide sequence: TGTGCCAGCAGCTTAAGCGGAAGTGCCTCCGAGCAGTACTTC. Its protein product is CASSLSGSASEQYF.